The next 27 T cell receptor beta chains were all read from a single sample in a study of T cell responses to AZD1222 COVID-19 vaccine. Assay: immunoSEQ multiplex PCR; the TCRdb copy retains only in-frame clones and omits some. This repertoire shows 90,000 to 120,000 clones, approximately 90% found once; its top ten account for over 15%. The sample consisted of peripheral blood, taken on day 0 of AZD1222 vaccination. The receptors stem from an adult in good health.

This chain uses TRBV11-2 with TRBJ2-3, with 7 bases that match TRBD1. The germline CDR1 and CDR2 sequences are SGHAT and FQNNGV. Losses at the gene ends were 0 bases for V and 4 bases for J; bases not matched to a gene: 4. This CDR3 spans 15 amino acids. The DNA for the CDR3 is TGTGCCAGCAGCTTAGATTGGGACAGATCAGATACGCAGTATTTT. This encodes CASSLDWDRSDTQYF.

Comments on this clone: Germline is not matched at one junction end, which may reflect a read error. The chain joins TRBV12-5 to TRBJ1-1; D possibly corresponds to TRBD1 (6 bases). The germline V gene encodes CDR1 LGHNT and CDR2 FRNRAP. The CDR3 totals 9 residues. The CDR3 protein is CASGDIMIF. CDR3 coding DNA: TGTGCTAGCGGGGACATTATGATCTTT.

The chain has TRBV29-1 and TRBJ2-7; 7 bases line up with TRBD1. Looked up from germline, CDR1 is SQVTM and CDR2 is ANQGSEA. This CDR3 spans 11 amino acids. After removal of 6 bases from V and 6 bases from J, the junction contained 5 bases not matched to a gene. The CDR3 nucleotides are TGCAGCGTAGAGACAGGGTTCGAGCAGTACTTC. Translated, it gives CSVETGFEQYF.

This chain connects TRBV6-5 to TRBJ1-4; 7 bases map to TRBD1. V lost 10 bases to trimming and J lost 5 bases; unmatched junction nucleotides: 13. CDR1 MNHEY and CDR2 SVGAGI come from the germline V gene. The CDR3 spans 15 residues. The CDR3 sequence is CATQLGQAGNEKLFF. The DNA for the CDR3 is TGTGCCACCCAGCTCGGACAGGCTGGGAATGAAAAACTGTTTTTT.

This chain joins TRBV16 and TRBJ1-5; TRBD1 aligns across 8 bases. The CDR3 has 15 amino acids. With 2 bases clipped from V and 3 bases from J, the junction kept 3 bases outside the gene matches. Germline assignment: CDR1 KGHSY and CDR2 FQNENV. The CDR3, as DNA: TGTGCCAGCAGCCAAGGGACAGGATACAATCAGCCCCAGCATTTT. It translates to CASSQGTGYNQPQHF.

The rearrangement uses TRBV30 and TRBJ1-2; D ambiguous. The V gene's germline CDR1 is GTSNPN and CDR2 SVGIG (reference sequence). The CDR3 sequence is 14 residues long. Deletions cut 7 bases from V and 4 bases from J, with 19 bases between. The CDR3 DNA follows: TGTGCCTCGCCTACCCCACCTCGCGGCTATGGCTACACCTTC. It encodes CASPTPPRGYGYTF.

V usage is TRBV6-5 and J usage is TRBJ1-4; D gene ambiguous. The CDR3 runs to 14 residues. Germline V gene lookup returns CDR1 MNHEY and CDR2 SVGAGI. Trimming shortened V by 10 bases and J by 3 bases, and 15 bases separated the two germline ends. Written as DNA, the CDR3 is TGTGCCATAGCCCCTCACAGTGCTAATGAAAAACTGTTTTTT. Protein sequence: CAIAPHSANEKLFF.

This rearrangement joins TRBV28 to TRBJ1-5, with D possibly being TRBD1 (5 bases). The germline gives CDR1 MDHEN, CDR2 SYDVKM. The CDR3 spans 13 residues. V was trimmed by 3 bases and J by 9 bases, leaving 12 bases between them. CDR3 nucleotides: TGTGCCAGCAGTTTCTTACAGGACGCGCCCCAGCATTTT. This codes for CASSFLQDAPQHF. Filled out from reference TRBV28 and TRBJ1-5, the complete variable domain reads DVKVTQSSRYLVKRTGEKVFLECVQDMDHENMFWYRQDPGLGLRLIYFSYDVKMKEKGDIPEGYSVSREKKERFSLILESASTNQTSMYLCASSFLQDAPQHFGDGTRLSIL.

The rearrangement links TRBV30 to TRBJ1-6, with 7 bases lining up with TRBD1. With V trimmed by 4 bases and J by 0 bases, 3 bases remained unmatched. This CDR3 has 15 amino acids. CDR1 and CDR2 from the germline V gene are GTSNPN and SVGIG (reference sequence). CDR3 residues: CAWKGQSSYNSPLHF. CDR3 DNA: TGTGCCTGGAAGGGACAGAGCTCCTATAATTCACCCCTCCACTTT.

This CDR3 reads CASKGWVNTEAFF. The CDR3 bases are TGTGCCAGCAAGGGGTGGGTGAACACTGAAGCTTTCTTT. V and J are TRBV2 and TRBJ1-1; a possible D gene is TRBD1 (5 bases). Trimming left V 7 bases short and J 0 bases short, with 9 bases between. Looked up from germline, CDR1 is SNHLY and CDR2 is FYNNEI. The CDR3 runs 13 residues.

The rearrangement uses TRBV3-1 (or the pseudogene TRBV3-2) and TRBJ2-1; D is undetermined. The V end lost 0 bases, the J end lost 9 bases, and 12 bases lay between the germline ends. CDR3 length equals 14 residues. Germline CDR1 reads LGHDT; CDR2 reads YNNKEL (reference sequence). The CDR3 reads CASSQEATLVEQFF. CDR3 coding DNA: TGTGCCAGCAGCCAAGAGGCTACCCTAGTTGAGCAGTTCTTC.

This sequence joins TRBV9 and TRBJ2-7; 11 bases line up with TRBD2. Germline V gene lookup returns CDR1 SGDLS and CDR2 YYNGEE. CDR3 size: 16 residues. The V gene end was trimmed by 4 bases and the J gene end by 3 bases; junction bases not matched to a gene: 9. The CDR3 loop reads CASSTPVTSGDYEQYF. CDR3 bases: TGTGCCAGCAGCACACCTGTGACTAGCGGGGACTACGAGCAGTACTTC.

The genes are TRBV9 and TRBJ1-2, with a weak D call TRBD1 (6 bases). V dropped 3 bases and J dropped 8 bases, with 20 bases sitting between them. Germline V gene data show CDR1 as SGDLS and CDR2 as YYNGEE. The CDR3 consists of 15 residues. In nucleotides, the CDR3 is TGTGCCAGCAGCGACTCAGGGGCGCCAATGGACGGCTACACCTTC. Translating it yields CASSDSGAPMDGYTF.

The chain employs TRBV11-2 and TRBJ2-1, with TRBD1 matching 10 bases. J was trimmed by 3 bases and V by 0 bases; bases with no gene match: 2. This CDR3 comprises 16 residues. Looked up from germline, CDR1 is SGHAT and CDR2 is FQNNGV. The CDR3 DNA is TGTGCCAGCAGCTTAGAGGGACAGGGGCACTACAATGAGCAGTTCTTC. Its protein product is CASSLEGQGHYNEQFF.

CDR3 sequence (DNA): TGCGCCAGCAGCTTGAAGGACAGACCAAAACAAGCGGCTAATGAAAAACTGTTTTTT. This codes for CASSLKDRPKQAANEKLFF. The chain couples TRBV5-1 to TRBJ1-4; TRBD1 is a possible D gene (6 bases). The germline V gene encodes CDR1 SGHRS and CDR2 YFSETQ. CDR3 length: 19 amino acids. With 1 base removed from V and 3 bases from J, the gap between germline ends came to 22 bases.

This clone appeared a single time. J is TRBJ2-1 and V is TRBV12-3 or TRBV12-4, with D unresolved. V lost 3 bases and J lost 7, with 10 bases in between. The CDR3 covers 13 residues. The CDR3 coding sequence is TGTGCCAGCAGTTTTGTGGCGGAGAATGAGCAGTTCTTC. Its translation: CASSFVAENEQFF.

The V gene is TRBV12-3 or TRBV12-4, the J gene TRBJ1-2; unclear D gene. The CDR3 sequence is 12 residues long. V lost 3 bases to trimming and J lost 8 bases, with 10 bases between them. CDR3 in DNA: TGTGCCAGCAGTTTCTGGGCGGAAGGCTACACCTTC. Amino acid sequence: CASSFWAEGYTF.

The chain combines TRBV18 with TRBJ2-5; 7 nucleotides agree with TRBD2. The J segment lost 3 bases and the V segment lost 3 bases, leaving 7 bases of the junction unmatched. The CDR3 is 15 residues long. The germline V gene has CDR1 KGHSH and CDR2 LQKENI. The CDR3 DNA reads as TGTGCCAGCTCACCCCCGGGACTAACAAAAGAGACCCAGTACTTC. Translating gives CASSPPGLTKETQYF. Full variable domain (remainder filled in from reference TRBV18 and TRBJ2-5): NAGVMQNPRHLVRRRGQEARLRCSPMKGHSHVYWYRQLPEEGLKFMVYLQKENIIDESGMPKERFSAEFPKEGPSILRIQQVVRGDSAAYFCASSPPGLTKETQYFGPGTRLLVL.

This chain connects TRBV12-3 or TRBV12-4 to TRBJ1-5, with 10 bases that match TRBD1. The CDR3 runs 13 residues. Trimming at V came to 5 bases and at J to 6 bases, leaving 1 base not matched to a gene. The DNA for the CDR3 is TGTGCCAGCAGTGGACAGGGGGGTCAGCCCCAGCATTTT. It specifies CASSGQGGQPQHF.

As regards this clone: One junction end disagrees with the germline gene, perhaps due to a read error. The chain carries TRBV5-6 and TRBJ2-3, with D unresolved. CDR1 is SGHDT, CDR2 YYEEEE, per germline. The CDR3 spans 11 residues. CDR3 coding DNA: TGTGCCAGCACCTTGGGGGATACGCAGTATTTT. Its translation: CASTLGDTQYF. Drawing the rest from reference TRBV5-6 and TRBJ2-3, the complete variable domain is DAGVTQSPTHLIKTRGQQVTLRCSPKSGHDTVSWYQQALGQGPQFIFQYYEEEERQRGNFPDRFSGHQFPNYSSELNVNALLLGDSALYLCASTLGDTQYFGPGTRLTVL.

V usage is TRBV10-1 and J usage is TRBJ1-1; no reliable D call. The CDR3 spans 12 residues. Trimming left V 3 bases short and J 1 base short, with 3 bases between. Germline V gene data show CDR1 as WNHNN and CDR2 as SYGVQD (reference sequence). The CDR3 here is CASSEPNTEAFF. Written as DNA, the CDR3 is TGCGCCAGCAGTGAACCGAACACTGAAGCTTTCTTT.

The chain links TRBV12-3 or TRBV12-4 to TRBJ2-3; D remains ambiguous. This CDR3 is built from 13 residues. V lost 0 bases and J 0 bases, leaving 1 base between the germline ends. CDR3 bases: TGTGCCAGCAGTTTAGCTAGCACAGATACGCAGTATTTT. This sequence encodes CASSLASTDTQYF.

J is TRBJ1-2 and V is TRBV6-5, with 10 positions matching TRBD1. The length of the CDR3 is 13 residues. Per the germline V gene, CDR1 is MNHEY and CDR2 is SVGAGI. J was trimmed by 7 bases and V by 5 bases; bases with no gene match: 4. The DNA for the CDR3 is TGTGCCAGCAGTCAGGACAGGGGGACTGGCTACACCTTC. Its translation is CASSQDRGTGYTF.

Only a few counts were recorded for this clone. V usage is TRBV6-5 and J usage is TRBJ1-2; D might be TRBD1 (6 bases). Trimming pared 6 bases from V and 4 bases from J, leaving 12 bases between. CDR1 is MNHEY, CDR2 SVGAGI, per germline. The CDR3 loop spans 13 amino acids. The CDR3: CASRYRAIYGYTF. The CDR3 DNA follows: TGTGCCAGCAGGTACAGGGCGATCTATGGCTACACCTTC.

V and J are TRBV6-5 and TRBJ2-2, with no clear D. V was trimmed by 8 bases and J by 8 bases, leaving 9 bases between them. Germline CDR1 MNHEY, CDR2 SVGAGI. The CDR3 has 11 amino acids. The CDR3 bases are TGTGCCAGCTATAATCTGGGGGAGCTGTTTTTT. It is translated as CASYNLGELFF.

V and J are TRBV9 and TRBJ1-2; tentatively, D is TRBD1 (5 bases). The germline V gene has CDR1 SGDLS and CDR2 YYNGEE. CDR3 length equals 15 residues. Trimming took off 1 base at V and 4 bases at J, with 14 bases between the two ends. The CDR3, as DNA: TGTGCCAGCAGCGTAACTGGGACGGACGTCTATGGCTACACCTTC. This translates into CASSVTGTDVYGYTF.

This chain uses TRBV7-6 with TRBJ1-1; unclear D gene. Germline V gene sequence: CDR1 SGHVS, CDR2 FNYEAQ. V lost 5 bases and J 8 bases, leaving 12 bases between the germline ends. The CDR3 extends over 12 amino acids. DNA of the CDR3: TGTGCCAGCAGCGCGGCACGAGGGGAAGCTTTCTTT. This encodes CASSAARGEAFF.